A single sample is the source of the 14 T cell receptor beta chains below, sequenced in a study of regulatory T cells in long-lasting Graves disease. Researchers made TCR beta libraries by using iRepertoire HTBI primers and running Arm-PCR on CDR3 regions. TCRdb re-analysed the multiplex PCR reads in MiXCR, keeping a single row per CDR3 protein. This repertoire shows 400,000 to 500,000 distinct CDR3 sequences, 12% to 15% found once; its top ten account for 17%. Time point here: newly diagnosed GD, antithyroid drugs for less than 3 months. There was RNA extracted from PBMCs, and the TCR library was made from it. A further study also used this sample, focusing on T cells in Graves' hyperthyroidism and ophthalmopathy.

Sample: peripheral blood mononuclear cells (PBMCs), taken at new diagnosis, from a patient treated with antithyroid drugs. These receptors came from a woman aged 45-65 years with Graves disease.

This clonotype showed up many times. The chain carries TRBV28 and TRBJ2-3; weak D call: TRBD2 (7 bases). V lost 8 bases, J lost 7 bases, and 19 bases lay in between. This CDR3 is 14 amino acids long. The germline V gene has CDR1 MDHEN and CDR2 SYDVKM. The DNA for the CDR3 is TGTGCCAGCGGGGGGGGGGCCCACTCGAATACGCAGTATTTT. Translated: CASGGGAHSNTQYF.

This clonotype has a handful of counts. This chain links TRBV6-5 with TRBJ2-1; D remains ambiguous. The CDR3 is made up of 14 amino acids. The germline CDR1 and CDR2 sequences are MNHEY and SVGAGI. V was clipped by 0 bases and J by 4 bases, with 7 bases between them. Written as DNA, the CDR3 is TGTGCCAGCAGTTACTCTTCTGGGTACAATGAGCAGTTCTTC. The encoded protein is CASSYSSGYNEQFF.

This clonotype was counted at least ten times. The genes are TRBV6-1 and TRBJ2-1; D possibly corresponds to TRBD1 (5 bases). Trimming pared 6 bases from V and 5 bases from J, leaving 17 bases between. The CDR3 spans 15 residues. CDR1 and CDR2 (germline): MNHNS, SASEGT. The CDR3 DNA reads TGTGCCAGCAGGGCGGACAAACCGTCCCACAATGAGCAGTTCTTC. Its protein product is CASRADKPSHNEQFF.

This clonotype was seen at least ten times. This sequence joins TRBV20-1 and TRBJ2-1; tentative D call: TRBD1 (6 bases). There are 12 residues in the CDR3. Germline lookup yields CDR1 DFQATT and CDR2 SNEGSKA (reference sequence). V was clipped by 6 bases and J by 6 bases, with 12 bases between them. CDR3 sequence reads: CSAPGQLNEQFF. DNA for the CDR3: TGCAGTGCCCCGGGACAACTCAATGAGCAGTTCTTC.

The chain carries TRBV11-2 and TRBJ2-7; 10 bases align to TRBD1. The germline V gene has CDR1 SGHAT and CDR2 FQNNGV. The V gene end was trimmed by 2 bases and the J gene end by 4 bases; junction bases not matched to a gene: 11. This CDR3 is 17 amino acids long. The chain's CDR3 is CASSLSSWTGGQYEQYF. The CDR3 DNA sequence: TGTGCCAGCAGCTTAAGTAGCTGGACAGGGGGTCAATACGAGCAGTACTTC.

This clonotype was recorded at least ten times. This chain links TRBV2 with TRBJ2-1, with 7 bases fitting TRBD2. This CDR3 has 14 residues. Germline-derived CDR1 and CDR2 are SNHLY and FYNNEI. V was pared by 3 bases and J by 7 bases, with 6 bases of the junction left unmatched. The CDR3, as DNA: TGTGCCAGCAGTGACAGGACTAGTTTGAATGAGCAGTTCTTC. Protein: CASSDRTSLNEQFF.

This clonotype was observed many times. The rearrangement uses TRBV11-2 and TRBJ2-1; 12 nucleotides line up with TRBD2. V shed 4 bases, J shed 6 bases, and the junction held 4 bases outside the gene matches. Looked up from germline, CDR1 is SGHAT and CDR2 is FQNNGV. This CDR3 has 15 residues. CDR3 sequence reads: CASSSLAGGGNEQFF. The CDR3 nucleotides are TGTGCCAGCAGCTCACTAGCGGGAGGCGGCAATGAGCAGTTCTTC.

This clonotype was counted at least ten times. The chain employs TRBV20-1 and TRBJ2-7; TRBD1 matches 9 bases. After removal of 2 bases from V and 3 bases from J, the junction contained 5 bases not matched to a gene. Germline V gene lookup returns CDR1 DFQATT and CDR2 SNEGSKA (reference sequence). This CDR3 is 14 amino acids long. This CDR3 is CSARFEGQGYEQYF. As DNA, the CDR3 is TGCAGTGCTAGATTTGAGGGACAGGGCTACGAGCAGTACTTC.

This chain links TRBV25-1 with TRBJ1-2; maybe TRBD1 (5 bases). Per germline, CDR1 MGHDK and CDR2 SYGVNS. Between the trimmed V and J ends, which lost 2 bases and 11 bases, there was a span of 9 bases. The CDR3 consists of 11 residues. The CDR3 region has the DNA TGTGCCAGCAGTGAACACACAGGTTACACCTTC. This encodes CASSEHTGYTF.

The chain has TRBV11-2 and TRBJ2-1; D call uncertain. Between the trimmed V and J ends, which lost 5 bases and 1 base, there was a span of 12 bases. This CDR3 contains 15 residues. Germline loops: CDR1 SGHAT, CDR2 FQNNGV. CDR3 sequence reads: CASSQGVGSYNEQFF. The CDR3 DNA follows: TGTGCCAGCAGCCAAGGCGTGGGTTCCTACAATGAGCAGTTCTTC. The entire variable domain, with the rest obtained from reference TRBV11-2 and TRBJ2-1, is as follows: EAGVAQSPRYKIIEKRQSVAFWCNPISGHATLYWYQQILGQGPKLLIQFQNNGVVDDSQLPKDRFSAERLKGVDSTLKIQPAKLEDSAVYLCASSQGVGSYNEQFFGPGTRLTVL.

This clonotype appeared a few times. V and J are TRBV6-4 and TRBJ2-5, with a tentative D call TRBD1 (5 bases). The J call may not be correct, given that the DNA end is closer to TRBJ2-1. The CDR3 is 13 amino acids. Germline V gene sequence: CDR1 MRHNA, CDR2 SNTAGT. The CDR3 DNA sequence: TGTGCCAGCAGTGCTCAGGGTATCAATGAGCAGTTCTTC. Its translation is CASSAQGINEQFF.

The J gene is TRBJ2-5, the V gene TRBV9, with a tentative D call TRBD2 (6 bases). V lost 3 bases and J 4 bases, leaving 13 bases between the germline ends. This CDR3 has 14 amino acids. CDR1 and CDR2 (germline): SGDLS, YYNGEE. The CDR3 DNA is TGTGCCAGCAGCGCAAGCCAGGGAGGAGAGACCCAGTACTTC. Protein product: CASSASQGGETQYF. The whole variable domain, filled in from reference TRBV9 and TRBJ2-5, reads DSGVTQTPKHLITATGQRVTLRCSPRSGDLSVYWYQQSLDQGLQFLIQYYNGEERAKGNILERFSAQQFPDLHSELNLSSLELGDSALYFCASSASQGGETQYFGPGTRLLVL.

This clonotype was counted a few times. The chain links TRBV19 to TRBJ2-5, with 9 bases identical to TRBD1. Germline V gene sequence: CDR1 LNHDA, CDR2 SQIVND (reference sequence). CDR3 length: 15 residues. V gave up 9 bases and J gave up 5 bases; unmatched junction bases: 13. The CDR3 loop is CASKTRDRESETQYF. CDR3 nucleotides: TGTGCCAGCAAAACCCGGGACAGGGAGAGCGAGACCCAGTACTTC. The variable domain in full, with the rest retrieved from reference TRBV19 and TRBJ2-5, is DGGITQSPKYLFRKEGQNVTLSCEQNLNHDAMYWYRQDPGQGLRLIYYSQIVNDFQKGDIAEGYSVSREKKESFPLTVTSAQKNPTAFYLCASKTRDRESETQYFGPGTRLLVL.

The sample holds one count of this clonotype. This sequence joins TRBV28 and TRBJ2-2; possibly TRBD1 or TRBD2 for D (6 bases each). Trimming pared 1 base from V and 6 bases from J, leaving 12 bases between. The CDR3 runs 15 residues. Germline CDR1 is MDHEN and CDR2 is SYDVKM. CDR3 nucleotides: TGTGCCAGCAGTTTATCGGGGGCGCTTTCCGGGGAGCTGTTTTTT. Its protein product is CASSLSGALSGELFF.